The 30 T cell receptor beta chains presented below share a single source sample, sequenced in a study of technical replicates of blood from several donors. Using immunoSEQ multiplex PCR, the repertoire was profiled, and TCRdb retains in-frame clones only, with some absent. This sample has approximately 70,000 clones, with around nine tenths found just once. Material: T cells isolated from PBMCs. These receptors all stem from a human donor in good health.

The chain couples TRBV27 to TRBJ2-1, with 7 positions matching TRBD2. The V gene end was trimmed by 2 bases and the J gene end by 4 bases; junction bases not matched to a gene: 11. This CDR3 contains 17 residues. Germline assignment: CDR1 MNHEY and CDR2 SMNVEV (reference sequence). Here the CDR3 DNA reads TGTGCCAGCAGTTTACAATGGAAGGCTAGCGGATACAATGAGCAGTTCTTC. Amino acid sequence: CASSLQWKASGYNEQFF.

V usage is TRBV4-2 and J usage is TRBJ2-5, with 7 positions matching TRBD1. The trim removed 0 bases at V and 5 bases at J, leaving 6 bases unmatched. In germline, CDR1 is LGHNA, CDR2 YNFKEQ. The CDR3 runs to 15 residues. CDR3 in amino acids: CASSQEQGFQETQYF. The CDR3 DNA reads as TGTGCCAGCAGCCAAGAACAGGGGTTTCAGGAGACCCAGTACTTC.

The chain links TRBV7-9 to TRBJ1-2; 7 bases are a match to TRBD1. The CDR3 extends over 18 amino acids. With V trimmed by 4 bases and J by 3 bases, 17 bases remained unmatched. The V gene's germline CDR1 is SEHNR and CDR2 FQNEAQ (reference sequence). The CDR3 DNA reads as TGTGCCAGCAGCTCAGTCCAGGGGGAAGCAGAGGAGGACTATGGCTACACCTTC. Translation gives CASSSVQGEAEEDYGYTF.

The chain combines TRBV15 with TRBJ1-2; possibly TRBD1 for D (5 bases). Germline-derived CDR1 and CDR2 are LNHNV and YYDKDF (reference sequence). The ends were cut back, 0 bases at V and 0 bases at J, with 8 bases in the middle. The CDR3 is made up of 15 amino acids. The CDR3, as DNA: TGTGCCACCAGCAGAGAACGGACACCTAACTATGGCTACACCTTC. Residues: CATSRERTPNYGYTF.

The rearrangement links TRBV4-2 to TRBJ2-7, with TRBD2 matching over 14 bases. The germline V gene has CDR1 LGHNA and CDR2 YNFKEQ. The CDR3 runs 18 residues. Trimming took 4 bases from V and 6 from J; bases not matched to a gene: 14. The CDR3 loop reads CASSLGLAGVFAAVEQYF. In nucleotides, the CDR3 is TGTGCCAGCAGCCTGGGACTAGCGGGAGTGTTCGCAGCAGTCGAGCAGTACTTC.

This clone was detected only once. The rearrangement joins TRBV28 to TRBJ1-2; D uncertain. Germline loops: CDR1 MDHEN, CDR2 SYDVKM. The CDR3 extends over 16 amino acids. Trimming shortened V by 6 bases and J by 3 bases, and 20 bases separated the two germline ends. CDR3 region: CASSRFTLYTHYGYTF. In DNA, the CDR3 is TGTGCCAGCAGCCGATTTACACTATATACCCACTATGGCTACACCTTC.

V and J are TRBV2 and TRBJ2-6; no firm D call. The germline V gene has CDR1 SNHLY and CDR2 FYNNEI. Trimming removed 11 bases at V and 6 bases at J, with 17 bases between. This CDR3 spans 14 amino acids. The chain's CDR3 is CAVPRVDEANVLTF. The CDR3 bases are TGTGCCGTTCCACGAGTTGATGAGGCCAACGTCCTGACTTTC.

This chain joins TRBV7-2 and TRBJ1-1, with D maybe TRBD1 (6 bases). With 1 base removed from V and 2 bases from J, the gap between germline ends came to 20 bases. Germline V gives CDR1 SGHTA, CDR2 FQGNSA. The CDR3 extends over 18 amino acids. Written as DNA, the CDR3 is TGTGCCAGCAGCTTAGATCAAGTTAGGTCAGGGGTAAACACTGAAGCTTTCTTT. It codes for CASSLDQVRSGVNTEAFF.

The chain has TRBV30 and TRBJ1-5; D may be TRBD1 (6 bases). Trimming took 5 bases from V and 5 from J, leaving 13 bases between them. The CDR3 is 13 amino acids. Germline CDR1 GTSNPN, CDR2 SVGIG (reference sequence). Written as DNA, the CDR3 is TGTGCCTGGGGGGGCCGGGAGGATCAGCCCCAGCATTTT. It encodes CAWGGREDQPQHF.

This chain uses TRBV7-8 with TRBJ2-2, with D tentatively TRBD2 (5 bases). CDR3 length: 18 amino acids. The V gene lost 8 bases and the J gene lost 2 bases, with 24 bases spanning the gap. Germline V gene sequence: CDR1 SGHVS, CDR2 FQNEAQ. The CDR3 DNA reads TGTGCCAGCTGGGAGCTTTCCAGGATGGTCAGTAACACCGGGGAGCTGTTTTTT. Protein: CASWELSRMVSNTGELFF.

The chain combines TRBV5-1 with TRBJ2-5; TRBD2 aligns across 11 bases. V was clipped by 5 bases and J by 4 bases; unmatched bases: 4. The CDR3 extends over 14 amino acids. Germline CDR1 reads SGHRS; CDR2 reads YFSETQ. This CDR3 reads CASRSTSGGETQYF. In nucleotides, the CDR3 is TGCGCCAGCAGATCAACTAGCGGGGGAGAGACCCAGTACTTC.

The V call is TRBV28, the J call TRBJ1-5, with 10 nucleotides matching TRBD1. CDR1 is MDHEN, CDR2 SYDVKM, per germline. J was trimmed by 7 bases and V by 7 bases; bases with no gene match: 10. This CDR3 comprises 15 residues. The CDR3 here is CASTSPGQGYQPQHF. In DNA form, the CDR3 reads TGTGCCAGCACTTCCCCGGGACAGGGGTACCAGCCCCAGCATTTT.

The chain joins TRBV6-1 to TRBJ1-1; D gene uncertain. V was cut by 6 bases and J by 1 base, with 6 bases left in between. Germline values: CDR1 MNHNS, CDR2 SASEGT. The length of the CDR3 is 12 residues. The CDR3 protein is CASRTGNTEAFF. CDR3 DNA: TGTGCCAGCAGGACGGGGAACACTGAAGCTTTCTTT.

The rearrangement joins TRBV28 to TRBJ2-7; 7 nucleotides match TRBD2. Germline V gene sequence: CDR1 MDHEN, CDR2 SYDVKM. The CDR3 extends over 15 amino acids. Losses at the gene ends were 4 bases for V and 3 bases for J; bases not matched to a gene: 9. The CDR3 coding sequence is TGTGCCAGCAGTTCCATTGGGCGGGAGAGCTACGAGCAGTACTTC. It codes for CASSSIGRESYEQYF.

This chain joins TRBV6-5 and TRBJ1-1; TRBD1 is a possible D gene (6 bases). Deletions cut 4 bases from V and 3 bases from J, with 9 bases between. The CDR3 length is 13 residues. Germline CDR1 MNHEY, CDR2 SVGAGI. CDR3 coding DNA: TGTGCCAGCAGTTTACAGGGTTACACTGAAGCTTTCTTT. Residues: CASSLQGYTEAFF.

This chain links TRBV5-1 with TRBJ2-5; TRBD1 is a possible D gene (5 bases). Looked up from germline, CDR1 is SGHRS and CDR2 is YFSETQ. The CDR3 runs 14 residues. Deletions cut 0 bases from V and 1 base from J, with 7 bases between. Here the CDR3 DNA reads TGCGCCAGCAGCTTGGAAGGGGCCCAAGAGACCCAGTACTTC. Translating it yields CASSLEGAQETQYF.

The chain employs TRBV28 and TRBJ2-3; D gene ambiguous. This CDR3 is 12 amino acids long. V was clipped by 3 bases and J by 3 bases, with 4 bases between them. Germline assignment: CDR1 MDHEN and CDR2 SYDVKM. The CDR3 spells CASSFSTDTQYF. As DNA, the CDR3 is TGTGCCAGCAGTTTTTCTACAGATACGCAGTATTTT.

This chain connects TRBV5-6 to TRBJ1-1; no clear D. CDR3 length: 15 residues. Germline V gene lookup returns CDR1 SGHDT and CDR2 YYEEEE. V shed 0 bases and J shed 2 bases, with 11 bases lying between them. CDR3 coding DNA: TGTGCCAGCAGCTTGGGGTGGGGAGGCAACACTGAAGCTTTCTTT. It translates to CASSLGWGGNTEAFF.

V and J are TRBV27 and TRBJ2-7, with 11 positions matching TRBD2. Germline trimming cut 3 bases from V and 1 base from J; bases unmatched to any gene: 2. The germline V gene encodes CDR1 MNHEY and CDR2 SMNVEV (reference sequence). This CDR3 region has 15 residues. The CDR3 here is CASSFGLAGSYEQYF. In nucleotides, the CDR3 is TGTGCCAGCAGTTTTGGACTAGCGGGTTCCTACGAGCAGTACTTC.

The chain has TRBV11-1 and TRBJ1-1, with 7 nucleotides matching TRBD1. The CDR3 length is 15 residues. The germline V gene encodes CDR1 SGHAT and CDR2 FQDESV (reference sequence). The J segment lost 3 bases and the V segment lost 5 bases, leaving 9 bases of the junction unmatched. DNA for the CDR3: TGTGCCAGCAGCGGTGAGGGGGCTGGGGACACTGAAGCTTTCTTT. Its protein product is CASSGEGAGDTEAFF.

V and J are TRBV6-5 and TRBJ2-7, with TRBD1 matching 9 bases. Trimming at V came to 6 bases and at J to 3 bases, leaving 3 bases not matched to a gene. CDR1 MNHEY and CDR2 SVGAGI come from the germline V gene. The CDR3 is made up of 13 amino acids. CDR3 amino acids: CASSRDRVYEQYF. CDR3 bases: TGTGCCAGCAGCCGGGACAGGGTCTACGAGCAGTACTTC.

V and J are TRBV4-3 and TRBJ1-5, with D possibly being TRBD1 (5 bases). CDR3 length: 14 residues. Per the germline V gene, CDR1 is LGHNA and CDR2 is YSLEER. V lost 0 bases, J lost 7 bases, and 10 bases lay in between. CDR3 nucleotide sequence: TGCGCCAGCAGCCAAGAAAGGGGTTGGCAGCCCCAGCATTTT. Protein product: CASSQERGWQPQHF.

The rearrangement joins TRBV13 to TRBJ2-3; TRBD2 agrees at 10 bases. This CDR3 contains 16 residues. Per germline, CDR1 PRHDT and CDR2 FYEKMQ (reference sequence). V shed 5 bases, J shed 0 bases, and the junction held 5 bases outside the gene matches. The CDR3 nucleotides read TGTGCCAGCAGCCCGGGACTAGCGAAGAGCACAGATACGCAGTATTTT. Protein: CASSPGLAKSTDTQYF.

The chain recombines TRBV2 with TRBJ2-3; 11 positions match TRBD2. The CDR3 is 15 residues long. Unmatched junction bases numbered 5, after V lost 8 bases and J lost 1 base. Germline V gene lookup returns CDR1 SNHLY and CDR2 FYNNEI. CDR3 sequence: CASAKLAGGTDTQYF. The DNA of the CDR3 is TGTGCCAGCGCCAAACTAGCGGGGGGCACAGATACGCAGTATTTT.

The sample holds a few counts of this clone. This chain uses TRBV7-9 with TRBJ2-5, with a tentative D call TRBD2 (7 bases). The CDR3 contains 16 residues. Germline assignment: CDR1 SEHNR and CDR2 FQNEAQ (reference sequence). The V end was cut by 3 bases, the J end by 1 base, with 15 bases between. The CDR3 sequence is CASSFTGGKGQETQYF. The CDR3 DNA sequence: TGTGCCAGCAGCTTTACGGGGGGCAAAGGCCAAGAGACCCAGTACTTC.

V usage is TRBV11-2 and J usage is TRBJ1-2, with TRBD1 as a possible D gene (5 bases). CDR1 is SGHAT and CDR2 is FQNNGV in the germline V gene. This CDR3 region has 13 residues. The V end was cut by 3 bases, the J end by 8 bases, with 13 bases between. CDR3 loop: CASSLAGRPGYTF. Here the CDR3 DNA reads TGTGCCAGCAGCTTGGCGGGGCGGCCAGGCTACACCTTC.

This clone has only a few counts. The chain combines TRBV30 with TRBJ2-7, with 7 bases that match TRBD2. Germline CDR1 reads GTSNPN; CDR2 reads SVGIG (reference sequence). J was trimmed by 3 bases and V by 3 bases; bases with no gene match: 2. The CDR3 runs 12 residues. CDR3 sequence reads: CAWSGTNYEQYF. In DNA form, the CDR3 reads TGTGCCTGGAGCGGGACTAACTACGAGCAGTACTTC. Combining the CDR3 with reference TRBV30 and TRBJ2-7 gives the whole variable domain SQTIHQWPATLVQPVGSPLSLECTVEGTSNPNLYWYRQAAGRGLQLLFYSVGIGQISSEVPQNLSASRPQDRQFILSSKKLLLSDSGFYLCAWSGTNYEQYFGPGTRLTVT.

The V gene is TRBV10-3, the J gene TRBJ2-5; 7 nucleotides align to TRBD1. Trimming at V came to 4 bases and at J to 3 bases, leaving 11 bases not matched to a gene. Germline CDR1 reads ENHRY; CDR2 reads SYGVKD. The CDR3 extends over 16 amino acids. This chain's CDR3 is CAISALGEGTEETQYF. The DNA of the CDR3 is TGTGCCATCAGTGCTTTAGGTGAAGGGACAGAAGAGACCCAGTACTTC.

V gene TRBV2 combines with J gene TRBJ2-5; TRBD2 aligns across 9 bases. With 3 bases clipped from V and 4 bases from J, the junction kept 9 bases outside the gene matches. This CDR3 is 16 amino acids long. The germline V gene has CDR1 SNHLY and CDR2 FYNNEI. As DNA, the CDR3 is TGTGCCAGCAGTGACCCTAGCGGGATGGATGGAGAGACCCAGTACTTC. Translated: CASSDPSGMDGETQYF.

The rearrangement uses TRBV7-9 and TRBJ2-2; 10 bases fit TRBD2. Germline assignment: CDR1 SEHNR and CDR2 FQNEAQ (reference sequence). After removal of 5 bases from V and 4 bases from J, the junction contained 13 bases not matched to a gene. The CDR3 is 18 residues long. The DNA of the CDR3 is TGTGCCAGCAGCATTTCTACTAGCGGGGTATTTGCCACCGGGGAGCTGTTTTTT. Residues: CASSISTSGVFATGELFF.